Sequencing of this T cell receptor beta chain was carried out in a study of cytomegalovirus exposure and HLA in healthy donors. Whole-study findings and limits: Analyzed later, most CMV-associated TCR beta chains appeared HLA-restricted. A later examination showed that TCR association rates differed by HLA locus, with DRB1 most and HLA-C fewest.

This CDR3 comprises 14 residues. V lost 3 bases and J 1 base, leaving 10 bases between the germline ends. Germline CDR1 is SGHAT and CDR2 is FQDESV (reference sequence). Concerning this clone itself: No antigen is known for it.

The primer mix had 60 Vbeta and 13 Jbeta primers. Sequenced by immunoSEQ multiplex PCR; TCRdb stores in-frame clones only, minus some. The sample records 30,000 to 40,000 clones, around 40% being singletons. The chain combines TRBV11-1 with TRBJ2-7, with unresolved D. The sequence was obtained from a woman in her 50s in good health and CMV-seronegative. Source material: PBMCs. The CDR3 nucleotides are TGTGCCAGCAGCTTCCGGTCCGGTTCCTACGAGCAGTACTTC. Protein: CASSFRSGSYEQYF.